The rows below give T cell receptor beta chains drawn from one sample of a study of beta chain features in type 1 diabetes. Data came from immunoSEQ multiplex PCR; TCRdb stores just in-frame clones and leaves some out. The sample has 300,000 to 350,000 clones, about 14% seen once. Material for sequencing was central memory CD4+ T cells from blood. Receptors originate from a man between 25 and 39 years old in good health. The CDR3 runs from the conserved cysteine through the conserved F or W. D genes are given only for firm matches. Only part of the rows carry a size: once, few, many, or a class if the clone is expanded.

CDR3 length: 11
D gene: -
J gene: TRBJ1-5
clone size: many
V gene: TRBV29-1
CDR3 protein: CSVVTGGAQHF
CDR3 DNA: TGCAGCGTTGTAACTGGTGGGGCCCAGCATTTT

CDR3 length: 14
D gene: -
J gene: TRBJ2-7
clone size: -
V gene: TRBV2
CDR3 protein: CASSGRREGYEQHF
CDR3 DNA: TGTGCCAGCAGTGGTCGACGGGAAGGTTACGAGCAGCACTTC

CDR3 length: 12
D gene: -
J gene: TRBJ1-1
clone size: -
V gene: TRBV6-5
CDR3 protein: CASNHGLSEAFF
CDR3 DNA: TGTGCCAGCAACCACGGTCTATCCGAAGCTTTCTTT

CDR3 length: 16
D gene: TRBD2
J gene: TRBJ2-1
clone size: -
V gene: TRBV5-1
CDR3 protein: CASSLNAGAGYNEQFF
CDR3 DNA: TGCGCCAGCAGCTTGAACGCGGGAGCTGGGTACAATGAGCAGTTCTTC

CDR3 length: 14
D gene: TRBD1
J gene: TRBJ2-1
clone size: -
V gene: TRBV18
CDR3 protein: CASSPGTGGYEQFF
CDR3 DNA: TGTGCCAGCTCACCGGGTACAGGGGGCTATGAGCAGTTCTTC

CDR3 length: 12
D gene: TRBD1
J gene: TRBJ1-2
clone size: -
V gene: TRBV25-1
CDR3 protein: CASRQGAGGYTF
CDR3 DNA: TGTGCCAGCCGACAGGGGGCGGGAGGCTACACCTTC

CDR3 length: 12
D gene: -
J gene: TRBJ2-7
clone size: few
V gene: TRBV25-1
CDR3 protein: CASRSLTGEQYF
CDR3 DNA: TGTGCCAGCAGGTCACTTACGGGCGAGCAGTACTTC

CDR3 length: 13
D gene: -
J gene: TRBJ1-1
clone size: few
V gene: TRBV11-3
CDR3 protein: CASSSGRAAEAFF
CDR3 DNA: TGTGCCAGCAGCTCTGGACGGGCCGCTGAAGCTTTCTTT

CDR3 length: 15
D gene: TRBD2
J gene: TRBJ2-7
clone size: few
V gene: TRBV6-1
CDR3 protein: CASSEGGAGRDEQYF
CDR3 DNA: TGTGCCAGCAGTGAAGGGGGCGCGGGGAGGGACGAGCAGTACTTC

CDR3 length: 14
D gene: -
J gene: TRBJ2-5
clone size: few
V gene: TRBV5-6
CDR3 protein: CASSPSRPPGTQYF
CDR3 DNA: TGTGCCAGCAGCCCGAGCCGACCCCCTGGGACCCAGTACTTC

CDR3 length: 15
D gene: -
J gene: TRBJ1-2
clone size: -
V gene: TRBV27
CDR3 protein: CASSFLDTGYRGYTF
CDR3 DNA: TGTGCCAGCAGTTTTTTAGACACAGGGTACCGAGGCTACACCTTC

CDR3 length: 13
D gene: -
J gene: TRBJ1-1
clone size: -
V gene: TRBV27
CDR3 protein: CASSLQRNTEAFF
CDR3 DNA: TGTGCCAGCAGTTTACAGAGGAACACTGAAGCTTTCTTT

CDR3 length: 15
D gene: -
J gene: TRBJ1-5
clone size: many
V gene: TRBV5-4
CDR3 protein: CASSIQGREEQPQHF
CDR3 DNA: TGTGCCAGCAGCATTCAAGGCAGGGAGGAACAGCCCCAGCATTTT

CDR3 length: 17
D gene: TRBD1
J gene: TRBJ1-4
clone size: few
V gene: TRBV19
CDR3 protein: CASKPGQGVQTNEKLFF
CDR3 DNA: TGTGCCAGTAAACCGGGACAGGGTGTACAAACTAATGAAAAACTGTTTTTT

CDR3 length: 12
D gene: -
J gene: TRBJ2-2
clone size: -
V gene: TRBV29-1
CDR3 protein: CSAQLGTGELFF
CDR3 DNA: TGCAGCGCACAGCTCGGGACCGGGGAGCTGTTTTTT

CDR3 length: 13
D gene: -
J gene: TRBJ2-3
clone size: many
V gene: TRBV10-3
CDR3 protein: CAISESPLDTQYF
CDR3 DNA: TGTGCCATCAGTGAGAGCCCGTTGGATACGCAGTATTTT

CDR3 length: 14
D gene: -
J gene: TRBJ1-2
clone size: -
V gene: TRBV11-2
CDR3 protein: CASSPGRGSVGYTF
CDR3 DNA: TGTGCCAGCAGCCCAGGGAGGGGCTCCGTTGGCTACACCTTC

CDR3 length: 14
D gene: -
J gene: TRBJ1-1
clone size: -
V gene: TRBV9
CDR3 protein: CASSFESGHTEAFF
CDR3 DNA: TGTGCCAGCAGTTTTGAAAGCGGGCACACTGAAGCTTTCTTT

CDR3 length: 14
D gene: -
J gene: TRBJ1-2
clone size: -
V gene: TRBV5-5
CDR3 protein: CASSLDRGTLAYTF
CDR3 DNA: TGTGCCAGCAGCTTGGACCGAGGGACTCTTGCATACACCTTC

CDR3 length: 15
D gene: -
J gene: TRBJ1-4
clone size: -
V gene: TRBV10-3
CDR3 protein: CATNDRGPLNEKLFF
CDR3 DNA: TGTGCCACCAACGACAGAGGCCCCCTTAATGAAAAACTGTTTTTT

CDR3 length: 14
D gene: -
J gene: TRBJ2-1
clone size: -
V gene: TRBV6-5
CDR3 protein: CASSYSTQGNEQFF
CDR3 DNA: TGTGCCAGCAGTTACTCGACTCAGGGTAATGAGCAGTTCTTC

CDR3 length: 12
D gene: -
J gene: TRBJ1-2
clone size: few
V gene: TRBV15
CDR3 protein: CATSKTAYGYTF
CDR3 DNA: TGTGCCACCAGCAAAACAGCCTATGGCTACACCTTC

CDR3 length: 16
D gene: TRBD2
J gene: TRBJ2-1
clone size: -
V gene: TRBV29-1
CDR3 protein: CSVGVFGGGYYNEQFF
CDR3 DNA: TGCAGCGTTGGGGTTTTCGGCGGGGGATACTACAATGAGCAGTTCTTC

CDR3 length: 16
D gene: TRBD1
J gene: TRBJ1-2
clone size: -
V gene: TRBV19
CDR3 protein: CASSETSGQGGYGYTF
CDR3 DNA: TGTGCCAGTAGTGAAACCTCGGGACAGGGGGGCTATGGCTACACCTTC

CDR3 length: 13
D gene: -
J gene: TRBJ1-1
clone size: -
V gene: TRBV9
CDR3 protein: CASSVLGNTEAFF
CDR3 DNA: TGTGCCAGCAGCGTACTTGGGAACACTGAAGCTTTCTTT

CDR3 length: 18
D gene: -
J gene: TRBJ1-1
clone size: -
V gene: TRBV7-2
CDR3 protein: CASSLSIAGGRMNTEAFF
CDR3 DNA: TGTGCCAGCAGCTTGAGCATAGCCGGGGGGAGGATGAACACTGAAGCTTTCTTT

CDR3 length: 15
D gene: -
J gene: TRBJ2-2
clone size: many
V gene: TRBV5-1
CDR3 protein: CASSLLGGEAGELFF
CDR3 DNA: TGCGCCAGCAGCTTGCTCGGGGGAGAGGCCGGGGAGCTGTTTTTT

CDR3 length: 19
D gene: -
J gene: TRBJ2-3
clone size: -
V gene: TRBV15
CDR3 protein: CATSRGKRSSGGSTDTQYF
CDR3 DNA: TGTGCCACCAGCAGAGGAAAAAGGAGTAGCGGCGGTAGCACAGATACGCAGTATTTT

CDR3 length: 13
D gene: -
J gene: TRBJ1-1
clone size: few
V gene: TRBV19
CDR3 protein: CASSIRVGTEAFF
CDR3 DNA: TGTGCCAGTAGTATACGGGTAGGCACTGAAGCTTTCTTT

CDR3 length: 16
D gene: -
J gene: TRBJ1-4
clone size: few
V gene: TRBV11-2
CDR3 protein: CASSLVGGALNEKLFF
CDR3 DNA: TGTGCCAGCAGCTTAGTTGGGGGGGCACTTAATGAAAAACTGTTTTTT

CDR3 length: 13
D gene: -
J gene: TRBJ2-2
clone size: once
V gene: TRBV4-3
CDR3 protein: CASSQDPTGELFF
CDR3 DNA: TGCGCCAGCAGCCAAGATCCCACCGGGGAGCTGTTTTTT

CDR3 length: 13
D gene: -
J gene: TRBJ2-5
clone size: few
V gene: TRBV7-2
CDR3 protein: CASSFGLAETQYF
CDR3 DNA: TGTGCCAGCAGCTTCGGGCTAGCTGAGACCCAGTACTTC

CDR3 length: 16
D gene: TRBD2
J gene: TRBJ2-5
clone size: few
V gene: TRBV11-3
CDR3 protein: CASSLGGAGTQETQYF
CDR3 DNA: TGTGCCAGCAGCTTGGGAGGGGCAGGTACCCAAGAGACCCAGTACTTC

CDR3 length: 14
D gene: -
J gene: TRBJ1-4
clone size: few
V gene: TRBV30
CDR3 protein: CAWSGQGSNEKLFF
CDR3 DNA: TGTGCCTGGAGTGGCCAGGGTTCTAATGAAAAACTGTTTTTT

CDR3 length: 14
D gene: TRBD1
J gene: TRBJ1-1
clone size: -
V gene: TRBV25-1
CDR3 protein: CASSRGTGPETAFF
CDR3 DNA: TGTGCCAGCAGTAGGGGGACAGGCCCGGAAACAGCTTTCTTT

CDR3 length: 17
D gene: TRBD2
J gene: TRBJ2-3
clone size: -
V gene: TRBV7-2
CDR3 protein: CASSLGGPAGWADTQYF
CDR3 DNA: TGTGCCAGCAGCTTAGGCGGTCCAGCGGGATGGGCAGATACGCAGTATTTT

CDR3 length: 14
D gene: -
J gene: TRBJ2-5
clone size: once
V gene: TRBV6-5
CDR3 protein: CASSYYSRGETQYF
CDR3 DNA: TGTGCCAGCAGTTACTACTCCCGGGGAGAGACCCAGTACTTC

CDR3 length: 13
D gene: -
J gene: TRBJ2-2
clone size: -
V gene: TRBV27
CDR3 protein: CASSLEGPGELFF
CDR3 DNA: TGTGCCAGCAGCCTCGAGGGACCCGGGGAGCTGTTTTTT

CDR3 length: 11
D gene: -
J gene: TRBJ1-1
clone size: few
V gene: TRBV30
CDR3 protein: CAWSGGLWAFF
CDR3 DNA: TGTGCCTGGAGCGGGGGGCTTTGGGCTTTCTTT

CDR3 length: 13
D gene: -
J gene: TRBJ1-2
clone size: few
V gene: TRBV7-2
CDR3 protein: CASSLMKNYGYTF
CDR3 DNA: TGTGCCAGCAGCTTAATGAAGAACTATGGCTACACCTTC